Listed here are 2 T cell receptor beta chains from one sample, sequenced in a study of cytomegalovirus exposure and HLA in healthy donors. The study ran its PCR with 60 Vbeta and 13 Jbeta primers. Assay: immunoSEQ multiplex PCR; the TCRdb copy retains only in-frame clones and omits some. The table includes under 140,000 clones, around 80% detected once. The sequenced sample was PBMCs. All receptors come from a man younger than 45 in good health and CMV-seropositive.

This chain connects TRBV9 to TRBJ2-5; possible D gene TRBD2, 5 bases. Trimming took off 0 bases at V and 2 bases at J, with 8 bases between the two ends. Germline V gives CDR1 SGDLS, CDR2 YYNGEE. This CDR3 region has 14 residues. The CDR3 loop reads CASSVEDFQETQYF. The CDR3 coding sequence is TGTGCCAGCAGCGTAGAGGACTTTCAAGAGACCCAGTACTTC.

The CDR3 spells CASSAQTGSVVTGELFF. CDR3 bases: TGTGCCAGCAGCGCCCAGACAGGGTCGGTAGTCACCGGGGAGCTGTTTTTT. The chain recombines TRBV13 with TRBJ2-2; 7 bases match TRBD1. Unmatched junction bases numbered 13, after V lost 5 bases and J lost 4 bases. Germline V gives CDR1 PRHDT, CDR2 FYEKMQ (reference sequence). The CDR3 is 17 residues long.